These T cell receptor beta chains were read from a single sample in a study of T cell responses to AZD1222 COVID-19 vaccine. Assay used: immunoSEQ multiplex PCR; TCRdb lists only in-frame clones, some missing. The table lists 89,000 or so clones, 80% to 95% of them singletons. Here the sequenced sample was peripheral blood, taken 28 days after the second AZD1222 dose. These receptors originate from an adult who received the AZD1222 COVID-19 vaccine. Both conserved end residues are part of each CDR3. D genes are given only for firm matches. Clone size is stated in some rows and not others, as once, few, many or a class when expanded.

>NA|NA|TRBJ1-6|16|TRBV27
CASSLSGNSYNSPLHF
TGTGCCAGCAGTTTATCAGGGAACTCCTATAATTCACCCCTCCACTTT
>NA|TRBD2|TRBJ2-5|15|TRBV19
CASSPTTSGSETQYF
TGTGCCAGTAGTCCCACGACTAGCGGGTCGGAGACCCAGTACTTC
>NA|NA|TRBJ2-7|15|TRBV9
CASSPTGDSLYEQYF
TGTGCCAGCAGCCCCACCGGGGACTCTCTCTACGAGCAGTACTTC
>NA|TRBD2|TRBJ2-3|16|TRBV4-2
CASSHGTSGVPDTQYF
TGTGCCAGCAGCCATGGGACTAGCGGGGTTCCAGATACGCAGTATTTT
>NA|NA|TRBJ2-5|15|TRBV19
CASSIGRAYQETQYF
TGTGCCAGTAGTATCGGCCGGGCGTACCAAGAGACCCAGTACTTC
>NA|NA|TRBJ2-1|14|TRBV7-8
CASSLVSPDNEQFF
TGTGCCAGCAGCTTAGTCTCCCCCGACAATGAGCAGTTCTTC
>NA|TRBD1|TRBJ1-4|15|TRBV9
CASSVWTGSDEKLFF
TGTGCCAGCAGCGTATGGACAGGGAGTGATGAAAAACTGTTTTTT
>few|NA|TRBJ1-2|15|TRBV9
CASSVDPGAGYGYTF
TGTGCCAGCAGCGTAGATCCCGGGGCTGGCTATGGCTACACCTTC
>NA|NA|TRBJ2-5|14|TRBV5-1
CASSLGLALETQYF
TGCGCCAGCAGCCTGGGGCTAGCACTGGAGACCCAGTACTTC
>NA|TRBD1|TRBJ2-7|16|TRBV5-3
CARSSHSGQAFYEQYF
TGTGCCAGAAGCTCACACTCCGGACAGGCCTTCTACGAGCAGTACTTC
>few|NA|TRBJ2-1|16|TRBV7-3
CASSLMGQGTYNEQFF
TGTGCCAGCAGCTTAATGGGCCAGGGGACCTACAATGAGCAGTTCTTC
>NA|NA|TRBJ2-7|14|TRBV15
CATSRLAISLEQYF
TGTGCCACCAGCAGACTAGCAATCTCCCTCGAGCAGTACTTC
>NA|NA|TRBJ1-1|11|TRBV13
CASSHRMEAFF
TGTGCCAGCAGCCACCGAATGGAAGCTTTCTTT
>NA|NA|TRBJ1-4|19|TRBV3-1/TRBV3-2
CASSQDRRHPTADNEKLFF
TGTGCCAGCAGCCAAGACAGGAGACACCCCACGGCGGATAATGAAAAACTGTTTTTT
>once|NA|TRBJ1-1|15|TRBV19
CASSWTDPLTTEAFF
TGTGCCAGTAGTTGGACGGACCCATTGACGACTGAAGCTTTCTTT
>few|TRBD1|TRBJ1-2|14|TRBV5-1
CASSAGTADYGYTF
TGCGCCAGCAGCGCCGGGACAGCAGACTATGGCTACACCTTC
>NA|NA|TRBJ1-4|14|TRBV7-8
CASSLARGGEKLFF
TGTGCCAGCAGCTTAGCGCGGGGGGGTGAAAAACTGTTTTTT
>NA|NA|TRBJ2-1|17|TRBV18
CASSPPWGASSYNEQFF
TGTGCCAGCTCACCACCTTGGGGGGCTTCCTCCTACAATGAGCAGTTCTTC
>NA|TRBD1|TRBJ2-5|15|TRBV28
CASSFSRGLGETQYF
TGTGCCAGCAGTTTTAGCAGGGGGCTAGGTGAGACCCAGTACTTC
>once|NA|TRBJ2-3|15|TRBV5-6
CASSPGGSAADTQYF
TGTGCCAGCAGCCCCGGGGGATCAGCGGCAGATACGCAGTATTTT
>NA|NA|TRBJ1-2|13|TRBV10-2
CASRTTGTYGYTF
TGCGCCAGCAGGACCACAGGGACCTATGGCTACACCTTC
>NA|NA|TRBJ2-5|13|TRBV15
CATSRDPLETQYF
TGTGCCACCAGCAGAGATCCCCTGGAGACCCAGTACTTC
>NA|NA|TRBJ1-4|15|TRBV5-1
CASSLEQGGGEKLFF
TGCGCCAGCAGCTTGGAACAGGGCGGGGGTGAAAAACTGTTTTTT
>NA|NA|TRBJ1-5|15|TRBV27
CASSSADRVSQPQHF
TGTGCCAGCAGTTCAGCGGACCGGGTTTCTCAGCCCCAGCATTTT
>NA|TRBD1|TRBJ2-1|18|TRBV5-1
CASSPGTGAWNSYNEQFF
TGCGCCAGCAGCCCCGGGACAGGGGCCTGGAACTCCTACAATGAGCAGTTCTTC
>NA|NA|TRBJ1-5|14|TRBV9
CASSVEGDRVPQHF
TGTGCCAGCAGCGTAGAAGGCGATAGGGTGCCCCAGCATTTT
>once|NA|TRBJ2-7|15|TRBV18
CASSERPDRPYEQYF
TGTGCCAGCTCCGAAAGACCGGATCGACCCTACGAGCAGTACTTC
>NA|TRBD1|TRBJ2-6|20|TRBV2
CASTPRDRGSVGAGANVLTF
TGTGCCAGCACCCCCCGGGACAGGGGGTCCGTCGGGGCTGGGGCCAACGTCCTGACTTTC
>NA|NA|TRBJ2-2|15|TRBV15
CATSSSQTSTGELFF
TGTGCCACCAGCAGTAGTCAGACATCCACCGGGGAGCTGTTTTTT
>NA|NA|TRBJ2-1|14|TRBV19
CASRPGQNYNEQFF
TGTGCCAGTAGACCCGGACAGAATTACAATGAGCAGTTCTTC
>NA|NA|TRBJ2-7|15|TRBV9
CASSPNQAPNYEQYF
TGTGCCAGCAGCCCCAACCAAGCGCCGAACTACGAGCAGTACTTC
>NA|TRBD2|TRBJ2-5|15|TRBV29-1
CSVDLGGSGQETQYF
TGCAGCGTTGATCTCGGGGGGAGCGGGCAAGAGACCCAGTACTTC
>NA|NA|TRBJ1-1|13|TRBV2
CASNGHWDTEAFF
TGTGCCAGCAACGGACACTGGGACACTGAAGCTTTCTTT
>NA|NA|TRBJ1-1|13|TRBV10-2
CASRDRSNTEAFF
TGCGCCAGCAGAGACAGATCGAACACTGAAGCTTTCTTT
>NA|NA|TRBJ1-4|17|TRBV6-1
CASSEAFEGPINEKLFF
TGTGCCAGCAGTGAAGCGTTTGAGGGACCGATAAATGAAAAACTGTTTTTT
>NA|NA|TRBJ1-5|13|TRBV10-2
CASSDQVIMPQHF
TGCGCCAGCAGTGACCAGGTAATAATGCCCCAGCATTTT
>NA|TRBD1|TRBJ1-1|14|TRBV19
CASSIGTGNTEAFF
TGTGCCAGTAGTATTGGGACAGGGAACACTGAAGCTTTCTTT
>NA|TRBD2|TRBJ2-7|16|TRBV5-4
CASSSGGTRGGYEQYF
TGTGCCAGCAGCTCAGGAGGGACTAGGGGAGGCTACGAGCAGTACTTC
>NA|TRBD1|TRBJ2-2|14|TRBV6-5
CASRPGQGTGELFF
TGTGCCAGCAGACCAGGACAGGGCACCGGGGAGCTGTTTTTT
>medium-sized|NA|TRBJ1-1|13|TRBV10-2
CASRLDLNTEAFF
TGCGCCAGCAGACTAGACTTGAACACTGAAGCTTTCTTT
>NA|TRBD1|TRBJ2-1|16|TRBV2
CASSATGTGGSDEQFF
TGTGCCAGCAGTGCCACCGGGACAGGGGGCAGCGATGAGCAGTTCTTC
>NA|NA|TRBJ2-1|13|TRBV28
CASSLDALGEQFF
TGTGCCAGCAGTTTAGATGCTCTCGGTGAGCAGTTCTTC
>NA|NA|TRBJ2-5|12|TRBV5-4
CASSSADQPQYF
TGTGCCAGCAGCTCGGCGGACCAGCCCCAGTACTTC
>NA|NA|TRBJ1-4|14|TRBV28
CASRPGLENEKLFF
TGTGCCAGCAGGCCGGGACTGGAGAATGAAAAACTGTTTTTT
>NA|NA|TRBJ1-6|14|TRBV30
CAWSLLGNDSPLHF
TGTGCCTGGAGTTTGTTAGGGAATGATTCACCCCTCCACTTT
>NA|TRBD2|TRBJ2-3|14|TRBV20-1
CSASDSGTADTQYF
TGCAGTGCTAGTGATAGCGGGACGGCAGATACGCAGTATTTT
>NA|TRBD2|TRBJ2-5|17|TRBV5-6
CASRQGTSKAFQETQYF
TGTGCCAGCAGACAAGGGACTAGCAAAGCCTTTCAAGAGACCCAGTACTTC
>NA|NA|TRBJ1-4|13|TRBV7-2
CASSLEVGGKLFF
TGTGCCAGCAGCTTAGAGGTTGGGGGAAAACTGTTTTTT
>NA|NA|TRBJ2-3|14|TRBV7-3
CASSRQIITDTQYF
TGTGCCAGCAGCAGGCAGATAATCACAGATACGCAGTATTTT
>NA|NA|TRBJ1-1|13|TRBV29-1
CSVGRGMDTEAFF
TGCAGCGTTGGAAGGGGTATGGACACTGAAGCTTTCTTT
>NA|TRBD2|TRBJ2-3|14|TRBV13
CASSPRTSGDTQYF
TGTGCCAGCAGCCCTCGGACTAGCGGGGATACGCAGTATTTT
>once|NA|TRBJ2-7|13|TRBV25-1
CASNLRWGDEQYF
TGTGCCAGCAACCTACGGTGGGGGGACGAGCAGTACTTC
>once|NA|TRBJ2-3|15|TRBV29-1
CSGNDLRGSTDTQYF
TGCAGCGGAAACGACCTCCGGGGTAGCACAGATACGCAGTATTTT
>NA|NA|TRBJ1-2|13|TRBV28
CASSFPRNYGYTF
TGTGCCAGCAGTTTCCCCAGGAATTATGGCTACACCTTC